This TCR beta chain was found in a study of CXCR3-negative and CXCR3-positive naive CD8 T cells. Points from the study as a whole: Naive cells, whether CXCR3-negative or CXCR3-positive, had similar TRBV-TRBJ usage, while memory cells differed. CXCR3-positive naive cells carried more hydrophobic TRB CDR3s than CXCR3-negative ones. For memory CD8+ cells diversity was much lower, but both naive subsets had comparably high diversity.

With respect to this clonotype: What it recognizes is unknown.

Those CD8+ T cells considered naive were CD45RO-CCR7+CD27+CD95-. Germline V gene data show CDR1 as SEHNR and CDR2 as FQNEAQ (reference sequence). The CDR3 has 15 amino acids. The libraries of TRB cDNA were constructed through 5' RACE using UMI labels. TCRdb re-called the 5' RACE reads, yielding one record per CDR3 amino acid sequence without DNA. This sample's table has around 150,000 distinct CDR3 sequences. Sequencing was carried out using naive CXCR3+ CD8+ T cells from blood. Subset noted: CD45RO-CCR7+CD27+CD95- naive CD8+ T cells expressing CXCR3 (TNR3+). The clonotype was recovered from a human donor in good health. Some clones in this sample may be carry-over from other donors' samples. The rearrangement uses TRBV7-9 and TRBJ1-2; TCRdb picks TRBD1, but there is no DNA to check that call. CDR3 residues: CASSPQHGAHFGYTF.